Included here is one T cell receptor beta chain sequence, with context. This entry belongs to a study of blood T cell repertoires in COVID-19. Libraries were prepared by immunoSEQ multiplex PCR; TCRdb keeps only in-frame clonotypes and omits some of them. Of 130,000 to 150,000 clones listed, over 70% are singletons. The CDR3 has 14 residues. The germline V and J ends were trimmed by 3 bases and 3 bases, with 11 bases remaining between them. CDR1 is LGHDT, CDR2 YNNKEL, per germline (reference sequence). This rearrangement joins TRBV3-1 (or the pseudogene TRBV3-2) to TRBJ1-1; maybe TRBD1 (6 bases). The sequence was collected from a man between 50 and 59 years old with active or convalescent COVID-19. Sample: peripheral blood. CDR3 bases: TGTGCCAGCAGCCAGCGGGGGCTTGACACTGAAGCTTTCTTT. Its translation: CASSQRGLDTEAFF.